This TCR beta chain was sequenced for a study of CXCR3-negative and CXCR3-positive naive CD8 T cells. The TRB cDNA libraries were prepared by 5' RACE with UMI labels. For each CDR3 protein, TCRdb gives one entry from its re-call of the 5' RACE reads, without DNA. Listed are about 9,600 distinct CDR3 sequences; over 0.8% falls within the top ten. Concerning this clonotype: No antigen is known for it.

Findings and limits, study-wide: The study found more hydrophobic TRB CDR3s in CXCR3-positive naive cells than in CXCR3-negative naive cells.

This CDR3 is 12 amino acids long. Germline V gives CDR1 MNHNY, CDR2 SVGAGI (reference sequence). Specimen: naive CXCR3- CD8+ T cells from blood. Described subset: CD45RO-CCR7+CD27+CD95- naive CD8+ T cells lacking CXCR3 (TNR3-). J is TRBJ1-1 and V is TRBV6-6. The sequence was collected from a human donor in good health. Some clones in this sample may be carry-over from other donors' samples. The CDR3 protein is CASSLEGTEAFF.